This TCR beta chain originates from a study of T cells after yellow fever vaccination. V shed 4 bases and J shed 2 bases, with 20 bases lying between them. The CDR3 consists of 17 residues. Germline V gives CDR1 LGHNA, CDR2 YNFKEQ. A word on this clonotype: What it binds is not known.

The study's findings and limits: Peaking faster, on day 5 versus 15, the secondary response was nonetheless weaker. FACS-sorted repertoires could contain abundant clonotypes contaminating from the bulk population.

TCRdb re-called the 5' RACE reads with MiXCR, one entry per CDR3 protein. The sample consists of 610,000 or so distinct CDR3 sequences, roughly an eighth of them appearing once. This specimen was PBMCs, taken on the day of the yellow fever booster vaccination. This rearrangement joins TRBV4-2 to TRBJ1-2, with a tentative D call TRBD1 (6 bases). This receptor was identified in a man aged 25-45 years who received the YFV17D yellow fever vaccine. The CDR3 nucleotides read TGTGCCAGCAGCCTCCCGACTCAGGGGAACTTAAACTATGGCTACACCTTC. Residues: CASSLPTQGNLNYGYTF.